Reported below is one TCR beta chain. The data derive from a study of blood T cell repertoires in COVID-19. Study-level background: The study drew acute and convalescent COVID-19 samples from the United States, Italy and Spain. The analysed material was cDNA or gDNA that came from T cells, B-cell-depleted T cells, or PBMCs.

There are 15 residues in the CDR3. Germline CDR1 reads MNHEY; CDR2 reads SVGAGI. V was pared by 0 bases and J by 6 bases, with 8 bases of the junction left unmatched. In the original processing: It was from reference gene primer amplification that nucleated cell counts were estimated. Method: immunoSEQ multiplex PCR; TCRdb's copy keeps in-frame clones and lacks some. That table furnishes V, J and clone size, whereas the DNA furnished D and trimming. This table holds roughly 230,000 clones, 84% found once. Sequenced material: peripheral blood. The genes are TRBV6-5 and TRBJ2-7; 7 bases align to TRBD2. This clonotype was obtained from a man between 50 and 59 years old with acute or convalescent COVID-19. Here the CDR3 DNA reads TGTGCCAGCAGTTACTCGTTGACTAGCTTCACCGAGCAGTACTTC. It is translated as CASSYSLTSFTEQYF.